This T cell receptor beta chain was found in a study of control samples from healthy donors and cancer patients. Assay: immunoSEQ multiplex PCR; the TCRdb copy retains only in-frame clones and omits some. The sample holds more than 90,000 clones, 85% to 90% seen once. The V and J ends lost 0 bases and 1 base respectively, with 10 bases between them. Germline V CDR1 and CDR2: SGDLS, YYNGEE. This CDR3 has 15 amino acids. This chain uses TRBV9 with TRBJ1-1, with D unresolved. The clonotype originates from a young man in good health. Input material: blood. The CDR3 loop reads CASSVDPGGNTEAFF. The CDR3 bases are TGTGCCAGCAGCGTAGACCCGGGAGGGAACACTGAAGCTTTCTTT.